This T cell receptor beta chain originates from a study of identical twins. TCRdb reprocessed the 5' RACE reads via MiXCR and lists one record per CDR3 protein. This table has roughly 200,000 distinct CDR3 sequences, roughly 15% appearing once. The length of the CDR3 is 17 residues. Germline-derived CDR1 and CDR2 are SEHNR and FQNEAQ (reference sequence). With 1 base removed from V and 4 bases from J, the gap between germline ends came to 18 bases. The study's findings and limits: Zero-insertion analyses might be partly confounded by invariant T cells like MAIT and iNKT.

This clonotype appeared a few times. Its target is not known. These same records also appear under a second study, on T cells expressing NK-cell markers.

The sample consisted of CD8+ T cells sorted from blood. V and J are TRBV7-9 and TRBJ2-3; the D call may be TRBD1 or TRBD2 (5 bases each). This TCR was sampled from a woman aged 18-30 years in good health. The CDR3 loop is CASSLGSGPQRPDTQYF. The CDR3 DNA follows: TGTGCCAGCAGCTTAGGGTCGGGGCCGCAACGCCCAGATACGCAGTATTTT.